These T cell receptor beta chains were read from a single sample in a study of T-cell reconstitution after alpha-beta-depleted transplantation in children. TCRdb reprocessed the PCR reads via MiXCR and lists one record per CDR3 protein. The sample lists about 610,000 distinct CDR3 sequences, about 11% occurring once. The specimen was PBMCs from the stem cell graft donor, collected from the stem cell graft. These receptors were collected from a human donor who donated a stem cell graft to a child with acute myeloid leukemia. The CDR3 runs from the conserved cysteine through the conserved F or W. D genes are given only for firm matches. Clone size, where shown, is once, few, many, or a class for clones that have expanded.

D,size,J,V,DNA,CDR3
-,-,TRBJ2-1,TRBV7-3,TGTGCCAGCAGCTCAGGTCGAGCAGGATACAATGAGCAGTTCTTC,CASSSGRAGYNEQFF
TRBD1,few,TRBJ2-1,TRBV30,TGTGCCTGGGAGGGACAGGGGGTGAGAGAGCAGTTCTTC,CAWEGQGVREQFF
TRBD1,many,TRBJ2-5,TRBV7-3,TGTGCCAGCAGCTTAACAGGGGGCGAGGAGACCCAGTACTTC,CASSLTGGEETQYF
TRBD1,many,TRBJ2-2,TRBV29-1,TGCAGCGCCGGACAGGGGGCGATAAACACCGGGGAGCTGTTTTTT,CSAGQGAINTGELFF
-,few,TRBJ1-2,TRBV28,TGTGCCAGCAGCCCGTGGCGTGGCTACACCTTC,CASSPWRGYTF
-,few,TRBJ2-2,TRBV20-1,TGCAGTGCTCAGCCAGGGCCCGGGGAGCTGTTTTTT,CSAQPGPGELFF
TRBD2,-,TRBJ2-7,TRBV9,TGTGCCAGCAGCGTAGGGCTAGCGGGCTCCTCCTACGAGCAGTACTTC,CASSVGLAGSSYEQYF
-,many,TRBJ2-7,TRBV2,TGTGCCAGCAGCCCCATCCCCGAGCAGTACTTC,CASSPIPEQYF
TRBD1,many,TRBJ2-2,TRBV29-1,TGCAGCGTTGGGACAGGGAGTGGGACCGGGGAGCTGTTTTTT,CSVGTGSGTGELFF
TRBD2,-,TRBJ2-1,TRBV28,TGTGCCAGCAGTTCGTGGGCTAGCGGGAGCGGACGATACAATGAGCAGTTCTTC,CASSSWASGSGRYNEQFF
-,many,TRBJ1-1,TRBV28,TGTGCCAGCAGTTTAGGTCCAGGGTCGAACACTGAAGCTTTCTTT,CASSLGPGSNTEAFF
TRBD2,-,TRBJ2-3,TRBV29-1,TGCAGCGCAAGACCGGGACTAGCGGGATCGGATACGCAGTATTTT,CSARPGLAGSDTQYF
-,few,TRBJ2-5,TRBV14,TGTGCCAGCAGCCAAGATAATCCCAAGTGGGAGACCCAGTACTTC,CASSQDNPKWETQYF
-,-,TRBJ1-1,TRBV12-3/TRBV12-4,TGTGCCAGCCTCAAGTCTGTTTTGAACACTGAAGCTTTCTTT,CASLKSVLNTEAFF
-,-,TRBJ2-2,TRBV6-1,TGTGCCAGCAGTGAAGCCTTTGCTCGCACCGGGGAGCTGTTTTTT,CASSEAFARTGELFF
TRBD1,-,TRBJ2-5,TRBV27,TGTGCCAGCAGTCCCCGACCACCGGGACAGGGGGCAAAGACCCAGTACTTC,CASSPRPPGQGAKTQYF
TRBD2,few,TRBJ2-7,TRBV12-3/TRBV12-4,TGTGCCAGCACCTCTTGGGGGGGCTCCTACGAGCAGTACTTC,CASTSWGGSYEQYF
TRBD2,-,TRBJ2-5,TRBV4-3,TGCGCCAGCAGCCCGTCTAGCGGGCTCCAAGAGACCCAGTACTTC,CASSPSSGLQETQYF
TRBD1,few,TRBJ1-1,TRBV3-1,TGTGCCAGCAGCCCCGACCCTCCGACAGGGGCGAACACTGAAGCTTTCTTT,CASSPDPPTGANTEAFF
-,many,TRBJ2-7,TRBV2,TGTGCCAGCAGGCGGCTGCACTACGAGCAGTACTTC,CASRRLHYEQYF
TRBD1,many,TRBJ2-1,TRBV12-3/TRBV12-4,TGTGCCAGCAGTTTAGGTACAGGGGGTGATGAGCAGTTCTTC,CASSLGTGGDEQFF
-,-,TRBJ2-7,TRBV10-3,TGTGCCATCATGGGCGGGACCCAACACGAGCAGTACTTC,CAIMGGTQHEQYF
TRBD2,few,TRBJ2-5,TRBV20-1,TGCAGTGCTAGAATCCAGCGCGCGGGAGTATTGGTAGGGGAGACCCAGTACTTC,CSARIQRAGVLVGETQYF
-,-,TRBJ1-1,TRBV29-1,TGCAGCGCCGTGGAGGGGATTGCCATGAACACTGAAGCTTTCTTT,CSAVEGIAMNTEAFF
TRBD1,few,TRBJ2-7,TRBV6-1,TGTGCCAGCAGTCTCGGGACAGCCCCTACCTACGAGCAGTACTTC,CASSLGTAPTYEQYF
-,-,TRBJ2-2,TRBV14,TGTGCCAGCAGCCAAGGGTACGAGCTGTTTTTT,CASSQGYELFF
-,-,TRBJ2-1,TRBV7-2,TGTGCCAGCAGCTTAAGGGGGGGGGATTCCTACAATGAGCAGTTCTTC,CASSLRGGDSYNEQFF
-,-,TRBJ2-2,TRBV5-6,TGTGCCAGCAGCCTCTCAGGGGGGCGGTTCACCGGGGAGCTGTTTTTT,CASSLSGGRFTGELFF
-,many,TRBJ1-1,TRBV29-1,TGCAGCGTTGACCGGTGGACTGAAGCTTTCTTT,CSVDRWTEAFF
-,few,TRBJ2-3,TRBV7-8,TGTGCCAGCAGCTCTGGGGGCGCGACAGATACGCAGTATTTT,CASSSGGATDTQYF
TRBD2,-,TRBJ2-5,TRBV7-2,TGTGCCAGCGGGCTAGCGGGGGGGCTAAGATACTTC,CASGLAGGLRYF
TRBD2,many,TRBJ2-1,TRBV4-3,TGTGCCAGCAGCCAAGCGGGGAACAATGAGCAGTTCTTC,CASSQAGNNEQFF
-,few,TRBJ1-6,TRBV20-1,TGCAGTGGTACAGAAGGGGATTCACCCCTCCACTTT,CSGTEGDSPLHF
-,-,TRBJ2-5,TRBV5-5,TGTGCCAGCAGCTTGGATGGATGGGGGCAAGAGACCCAGTACTTC,CASSLDGWGQETQYF
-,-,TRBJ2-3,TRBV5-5,TGTGCCAGCAGCTTGGGATGGTTGGATGAAGCGCAGTATTTT,CASSLGWLDEAQYF
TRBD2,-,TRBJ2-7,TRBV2,TGTGCCAGCAGTGAAGACCGCCCTAGCGGGAAGACCTACGAGCAGTACTTC,CASSEDRPSGKTYEQYF
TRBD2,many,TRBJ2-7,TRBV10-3,TGTGCCATCAGGGGGGGAGCGGGAGTCTACGAGCAGTACTTC,CAIRGGAGVYEQYF